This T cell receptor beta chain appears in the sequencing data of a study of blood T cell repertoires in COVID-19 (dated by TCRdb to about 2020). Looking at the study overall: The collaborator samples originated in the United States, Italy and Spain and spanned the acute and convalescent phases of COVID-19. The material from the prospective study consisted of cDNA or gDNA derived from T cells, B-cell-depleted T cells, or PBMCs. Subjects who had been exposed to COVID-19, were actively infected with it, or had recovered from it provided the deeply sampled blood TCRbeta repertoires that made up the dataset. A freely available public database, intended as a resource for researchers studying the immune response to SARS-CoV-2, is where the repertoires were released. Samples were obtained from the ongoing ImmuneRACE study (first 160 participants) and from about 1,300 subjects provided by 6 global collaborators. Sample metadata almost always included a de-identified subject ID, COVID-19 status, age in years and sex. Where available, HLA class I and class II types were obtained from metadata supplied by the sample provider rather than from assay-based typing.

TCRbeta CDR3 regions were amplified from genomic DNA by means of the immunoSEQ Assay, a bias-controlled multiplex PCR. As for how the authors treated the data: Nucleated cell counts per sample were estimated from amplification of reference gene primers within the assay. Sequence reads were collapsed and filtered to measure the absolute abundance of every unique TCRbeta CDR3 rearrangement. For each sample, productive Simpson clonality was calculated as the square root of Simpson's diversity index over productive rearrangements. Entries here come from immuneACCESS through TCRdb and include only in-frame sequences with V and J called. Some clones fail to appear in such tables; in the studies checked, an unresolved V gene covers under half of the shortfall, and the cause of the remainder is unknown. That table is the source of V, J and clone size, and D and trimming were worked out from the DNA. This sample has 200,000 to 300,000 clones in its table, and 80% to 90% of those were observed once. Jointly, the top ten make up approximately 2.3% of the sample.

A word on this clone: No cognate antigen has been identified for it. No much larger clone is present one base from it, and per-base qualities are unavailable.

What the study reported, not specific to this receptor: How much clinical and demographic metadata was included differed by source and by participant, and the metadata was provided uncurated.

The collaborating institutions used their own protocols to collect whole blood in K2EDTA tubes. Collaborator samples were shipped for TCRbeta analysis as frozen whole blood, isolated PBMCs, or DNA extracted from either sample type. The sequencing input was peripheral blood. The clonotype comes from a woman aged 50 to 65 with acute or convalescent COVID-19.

This receptor carries the CDR3 CASSEALSGPQHF. The nucleotide sequence is given as TGTGCCAGCAGTGAGGCGTTATCAGGGCCCCAGCATTTT. The rearranged chain carries TRBV2 and TRBJ1-5; the D gene lacks a confident call. From cysteine to phenylalanine, the CDR3 is 13 amino acids long. The read is trimmed to its CDR3 DNA, 39 bases read in frame from base 1. Based on the germline V gene, the CDR1 and CDR2 sequences are SNHLY and FYNNEI. V drops 3 bases and J drops 9 bases, leaving 12 bases in between.